This T cell receptor (beta chain) is drawn from a study of T cells in Graves' hyperthyroidism and ophthalmopathy. General study points: In blood, most of the thyroid clonotypes expanded above 0.001 were also present.

TCR beta CDR3 regions were amplified from RNA transcripts. HTBI primers were used for first-round RT-PCR of the TCR CDR3. From the multiplex PCR reads, TCRdb called clonotypes with MiXCR, one entry per CDR3 protein. The data show hundreds of thousands of distinct CDR3 sequences, approximately 16% seen once. Of note for this clonotype: Antigen specificity is unknown.

The CDR3 totals 14 residues. Trimming removed 2 bases at V and 1 base at J, with 11 bases between. The V gene's germline CDR1 is SQVTM and CDR2 ANQGSEA. The sequenced sample was blood. The chain joins TRBV29-1 to TRBJ1-2; D not resolved. The receptor was isolated from a woman in her fifties or sixties with Graves' ophthalmopathy. The CDR3 spells CSVEPLGFNYGYTF. CDR3 in DNA: TGCAGCGTTGAACCCTTGGGATTTAACTATGGCTACACCTTC.